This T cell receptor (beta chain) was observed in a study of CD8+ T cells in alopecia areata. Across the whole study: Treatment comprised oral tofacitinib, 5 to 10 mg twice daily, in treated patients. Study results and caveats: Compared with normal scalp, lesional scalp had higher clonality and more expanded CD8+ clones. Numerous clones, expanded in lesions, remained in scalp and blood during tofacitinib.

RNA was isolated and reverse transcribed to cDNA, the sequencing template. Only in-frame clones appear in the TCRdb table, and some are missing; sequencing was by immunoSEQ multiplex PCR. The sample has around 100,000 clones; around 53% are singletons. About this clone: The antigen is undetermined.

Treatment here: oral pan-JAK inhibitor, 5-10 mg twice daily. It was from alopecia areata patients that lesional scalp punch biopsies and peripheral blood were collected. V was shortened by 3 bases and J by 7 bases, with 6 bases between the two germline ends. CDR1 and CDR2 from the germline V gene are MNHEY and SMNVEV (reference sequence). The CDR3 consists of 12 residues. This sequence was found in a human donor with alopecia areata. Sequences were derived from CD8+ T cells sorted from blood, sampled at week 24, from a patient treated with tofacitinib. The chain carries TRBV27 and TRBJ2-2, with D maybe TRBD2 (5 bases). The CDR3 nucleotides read TGTGCCAGCAGTTTCACTAGCGGGGAGCTGTTTTTT. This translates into CASSFTSGELFF.